Listed below are T cell receptor beta chains from one sample, sequenced in a study of regulatory T cells. Clones were read by immunoSEQ multiplex PCR, and TCRdb kept only the in-frame ones, dropping some. The sample shows about 17,000 clones, 65% to 90% of them seen only once. What was sequenced was conventional CD4+ T cells sorted from blood. These receptors all stem from a person in their twenties or thirties with CD3G deficiency. Both conserved end residues are part of each CDR3. A D gene is named only where the DNA matches it firmly. A row's size may be missing; if present it is once, few, many or a size class.

j_call,d_call,v_call,clone_size,cdr3_nt,cdr3_aa
TRBJ2-7,.,TRBV7-8,.,TGTGCCAGCAGCTCTGGGCCCCGCTACGAGCAGTACTTC,CASSSGPRYEQYF
TRBJ2-7,TRBD2,TRBV28,few,TGTGCCAGCAGTTCGGGACTAGCGGGAAGCTACGAGCAGTACTTC,CASSSGLAGSYEQYF
TRBJ2-3,.,TRBV10-3,.,TGTGCCACTTCTAAGGTAGAGGCAGATACGCAGTATTTT,CATSKVEADTQYF
TRBJ2-1,.,TRBV19,.,TGTGCCAGTAGTATCGCTGGGAGCTCCTACAATGAGCAGTTCTTC,CASSIAGSSYNEQFF
TRBJ2-7,TRBD1,TRBV28,.,TGTGCCAGCAGTTCACAGGGGGCGTCCGACGAGCAGTACTTC,CASSSQGASDEQYF
TRBJ2-7,TRBD1,TRBV10-3,once,TGTGCCATCAGCCTCGGACAGGGGGCCTACGAGCAGTACTTC,CAISLGQGAYEQYF
TRBJ1-1,.,TRBV7-8,.,TGTGCCAGCAGCCGTCATGGTGGGGGGGCGAACACTGAAGCTTTCTTT,CASSRHGGGANTEAFF
TRBJ2-1,.,TRBV27,.,TGTGCCAGCAGTTTACTTCCTACCTACAATGAGCAGTTCTTC,CASSLLPTYNEQFF
TRBJ1-2,.,TRBV18,.,TGTGCCAGCTCACCTAAAGGGGACGGTGGCTACACCTTC,CASSPKGDGGYTF
TRBJ2-1,TRBD1,TRBV5-1,once,TGCGCCAGCAGCTTGGGAGACAGGGGGTTCCATGAGCAGTTCTTC,CASSLGDRGFHEQFF
TRBJ2-1,TRBD2,TRBV18,.,TGTGCCAGCTCGCCTAGCGGGAGTATGGGTGAGCAGTTCTTC,CASSPSGSMGEQFF
TRBJ2-2,TRBD1,TRBV19,.,TGTGCCAGTCAACCGGACAGGTCCTTGGGGACCGGGGAGCTGTTTTTT,CASQPDRSLGTGELFF
TRBJ1-5,.,TRBV28,once,TGTGCCAGCAGTTTATTGGGGCGACCCGGAGGCAATCAGCCCCAGCATTTT,CASSLLGRPGGNQPQHF
TRBJ2-7,.,TRBV7-2,few,TGTGCCAGCAGCTTAGGCAGGGGCTTGACCTACGAGCAGTACTTC,CASSLGRGLTYEQYF
TRBJ1-2,.,TRBV28,.,TGTGCCAGCAGTTTCCGGGTGAGGTCAGGGGCCAAAGGCTATGGCTACACCTTC,CASSFRVRSGAKGYGYTF
TRBJ1-5,.,TRBV28,.,TGTGCCAGCAGTGACTGGACGGGAAGTTATAGCAATCAGCCCCAGCATTTT,CASSDWTGSYSNQPQHF